A single sample gave rise to the 9 T cell receptor beta chains below, sequenced in a study of T-cell reconstitution after alpha-beta-depleted transplantation in children. During its preparation, the TCRbeta library received unique molecular identifiers. From the PCR reads, TCRdb called clonotypes with MiXCR, one entry per CDR3 protein. The sample lists about 500,000 distinct CDR3 sequences, over 25% occurring once. This material consisted of PBMCs from the stem cell graft donor, taken from the stem cell graft. The origin of the receptors is a human donor who donated a stem cell graft to a child with aplastic anemia.

A note on this clonotype: The junction departs from germline at one end; a sequencing error may be responsible. The CDR3 spells CASSLPTGERLFF. The CDR3 DNA is TGTGCCAGCAGCTTACCGACAGGGGAAAGACTGTTTTTT. The rearrangement uses TRBV11-1 and TRBJ1-4; the match to TRBD1 covers 8 bases. Germline CDR1 is SGHAT and CDR2 is FQDESV (reference sequence). CDR3 length equals 13 residues. The variable domain in full, completed from reference TRBV11-1 and TRBJ1-4, reads EAEVAQSPRYKITEKSQAVAFWCDPISGHATLYWYRQILGQGPELLVQFQDESVVDDSQLPKDRFSAERLKGVDSTLKIQPAELGDSAMYLCASSLPTGERLFFGSGTQLSVL.

CDR3 sequence reads: CASSLATEAFF. The CDR3 DNA follows: TGTGCCAGCAGCTTAGCCACTGAAGCTTTCTTT. The V and J genes are TRBV11-3 and TRBJ1-1, with unresolved D. Deletions cut 1 base from V and 4 bases from J, with 1 base between. CDR1 SGHNT and CDR2 YENEEA come from the germline V gene. CDR3 size: 11 residues.

The CDR3 region has the DNA TGCGCCAGCAGCAAACAGGGGGCCTCCTACAATGAGCAGTTCTTC. It yields the protein CASSKQGASYNEQFF. V gene TRBV5-1 combines with J gene TRBJ2-1, with 9 bases fitting TRBD1. Germline values: CDR1 SGHRS, CDR2 YFSETQ. The CDR3 is made up of 15 amino acids. The V gene end was trimmed by 4 bases and the J gene end by 0 bases; junction bases not matched to a gene: 2.

This sequence joins TRBV7-8 and TRBJ2-3; TRBD2 might be the D (5 bases). CDR3 size: 15 residues. V gave up 1 base and J gave up 4 bases, with 12 bases separating them. Germline CDR1 SGHVS, CDR2 FQNEAQ. The CDR3 sequence is CASSLVAGPPDTQYF. CDR3 nucleotide sequence: TGTGCCAGCAGCTTAGTCGCGGGCCCTCCAGATACGCAGTATTTT.

In its sample, this clonotype was seen a few times. The chain is built from TRBV7-9 and TRBJ1-6, with D hard to call. This CDR3 contains 15 residues. The V end lost 1 base, the J end lost 2 bases, and 6 bases lay between the germline ends. CDR1 is SEHNR and CDR2 is FQNEAQ in the germline V gene (reference sequence). CDR3 protein: CASSLDAAYNSPLHF. The CDR3 bases are TGTGCCAGCAGCTTAGATGCAGCCTATAATTCACCCCTCCACTTT.

V gene TRBV12-3 or TRBV12-4 combines with J gene TRBJ1-5; D call uncertain. V was shortened by 3 bases and J by 5 bases, with 11 bases between the two germline ends. CDR3 length: 14 amino acids. The CDR3: CASSLTRADQPQHF. The DNA for the CDR3 is TGTGCCAGCAGTTTGACACGGGCCGATCAGCCCCAGCATTTT.

The rearrangement uses TRBV6-5 and TRBJ2-1, with D unresolved. The CDR3 covers 13 residues. The ends were cut back, 5 bases at V and 4 bases at J, with 9 bases in the middle. CDR1 and CDR2 from the germline V gene are MNHEY and SVGAGI. CDR3 bases: TGTGCCAGCAGTACTACAGCTTACAATGAGCAGTTCTTC. Amino acids: CASSTTAYNEQFF.

The chain uses TRBV7-2 and TRBJ1-1, with D hard to call. Trimming removed 5 bases from V and 0 bases from J, with 16 bases in between. Germline assignment: CDR1 SGHTA and CDR2 FQGNSA. This CDR3 contains 16 residues. CDR3 DNA: TGTGCCAGCAGCAAACAAGCAGGACCGTTGAACACTGAAGCTTTCTTT. It yields the protein CASSKQAGPLNTEAFF.

This clonotype turned up a few times. The chain recombines TRBV6-4 with TRBJ2-1; 8 bases agree with TRBD2. V was clipped by 3 bases and J by 5 bases; unmatched bases: 3. From germline, CDR1 is MRHNA and CDR2 SNTAGT. The length of the CDR3 is 14 residues. In nucleotides, the CDR3 is TGTGCCAGCAGTGAGCTAGCGGGCAACAATGAGCAGTTCTTC. Translating it yields CASSELAGNNEQFF.